Listed here are 28 T cell receptor beta chains from one sample, sequenced in a study of response to subunit inactivated influenza vaccine. TCRdb reanalysed the RT-PCR reads using MiXCR and keeps one entry per CDR3 protein. The table lists hundreds of thousands of distinct CDR3 sequences, less than 20% of them singletons. The source material was PBMCs from blood, sampled roughly 5 days after vaccination. Receptors were obtained from a man between 45 and 60 years old who received an inactivated influenza vaccine.

This clonotype was picked up a small number of times. This chain joins TRBV6-5 and TRBJ2-7, with TRBD1 as a possible D gene (6 bases). The V and J ends lost 7 bases and 9 bases respectively, with 16 bases between them. The CDR3 totals 12 residues. Germline CDR1 and CDR2: MNHEY and SVGAGI. As DNA, the CDR3 is TGTGCCAGCACGGACAGTACCTTGGGGCAGTACTTC. Its protein is CASTDSTLGQYF.

This clonotype was detected ten times or more. V and J are TRBV7-9 and TRBJ2-7, with D uncertain. Germline V gene lookup returns CDR1 SEHNR and CDR2 FQNEAQ (reference sequence). The V end lost 5 bases, the J end lost 5 bases, and 10 bases lay between the germline ends. The CDR3 extends over 12 amino acids. The DNA of the CDR3 is TGTGCCAGCAGCGATGGCAGTCACGAGCAGTACTTC. Translating gives CASSDGSHEQYF.

In this sample, this clonotype turned up once. J is TRBJ1-2 and V is TRBV25-1; no reliable D call. V lost 3 bases and J 5 bases, leaving 10 bases between the germline ends. The germline V gene has CDR1 MGHDK and CDR2 SYGVNS. This CDR3 comprises 13 residues. Written as DNA, the CDR3 is TGTGCCAGCAGTGACGACGCAGTTTATGGCTACACCTTC. This gives the protein CASSDDAVYGYTF.

This clonotype was observed a few times. The genes are TRBV10-2 and TRBJ1-1; maybe TRBD1 (5 bases). Germline V gene sequence: CDR1 WSHSY, CDR2 SAAADI. The CDR3 runs to 13 residues. Trimming left V 3 bases short and J 4 bases short, with 9 bases between. DNA of the CDR3: TGCGCCAGCAGTGACAACGGGGCCACTGAAGCTTTCTTT. Protein sequence: CASSDNGATEAFF.

The chain recombines TRBV7-8 with TRBJ2-5; 14 bases align to TRBD2. J was trimmed by 4 bases and V by 5 bases; bases with no gene match: 6. This CDR3 has 16 amino acids. The germline V gene has CDR1 SGHVS and CDR2 FQNEAQ. The CDR3 loop reads CASSPRLAGGLETQYF. The CDR3 coding sequence is TGTGCCAGCAGCCCGAGACTAGCGGGGGGGCTAGAGACCCAGTACTTC.

CDR3 DNA sequence: TGTGCCATCAGTGACAGCGAAAAACTGTTTTTT. It encodes CAISDSEKLFF. This sequence joins TRBV10-3 and TRBJ1-4; D is unresolved. This CDR3 region has 11 residues. V lost 3 bases, J lost 8 bases, and 4 bases lay in between. Germline V gives CDR1 ENHRY, CDR2 SYGVKD.

The chain uses TRBV20-1 and TRBJ2-3, with TRBD2 matching over 7 bases. The germline CDR1 and CDR2 sequences are DFQATT and SNEGSKA (reference sequence). This CDR3 is built from 18 residues. V lost 6 bases and J lost 8; bases outside the gene matches: 26. This CDR3 reads CSAHPPTRAGVRGRTQYF. The CDR3 coding sequence is TGCAGTGCACACCCTCCTACCCGGGCGGGAGTAAGAGGACGTACGCAGTATTTT.

CDR3 sequence reads: CASSFLLKNTEAFF. The CDR3, as DNA: TGTGCCAGCAGTTTTCTTCTAAAGAACACTGAAGCTTTCTTT. This chain links TRBV12-3 or TRBV12-4 with TRBJ1-1, with D uncertain. V was pared by 3 bases and J by 1 base, with 9 bases between. The CDR3 has 14 amino acids.

This clonotype has at least ten counts. The V and J genes are TRBV2 and TRBJ2-5, with TRBD2 matching 8 bases. Germline loops: CDR1 SNHLY, CDR2 FYNNEI. J was trimmed by 5 bases and V by 4 bases; bases with no gene match: 6. The length of the CDR3 is 14 residues. The CDR3 region is CASSGLAGRETQYF. CDR3 nucleotide sequence: TGTGCCAGCAGTGGTCTAGCGGGCAGGGAGACCCAGTACTTC.

V and J are TRBV20-1 and TRBJ2-3; D is perhaps TRBD1 or TRBD2 (6 bases each). Trimming took 6 bases from V and 4 from J, leaving 17 bases between them. The CDR3 contains 14 residues. Looked up from germline, CDR1 is DFQATT and CDR2 is SNEGSKA (reference sequence). This CDR3 reads CSAKDQRGADTQYF. The CDR3 DNA reads TGCAGTGCGAAAGACCAGAGGGGGGCAGATACGCAGTATTTT.

The rearrangement links TRBV4-2 to TRBJ2-7; TRBD1 matches at 9 bases. Germline V CDR1 and CDR2: LGHNA, YNFKEQ. This CDR3 is built from 15 residues. The ends lost 1 base at V and 6 bases at J; junction bases unmatched: 7. CDR3 loop: CASSQGGQGDLEQYF. DNA for the CDR3: TGTGCCAGCAGCCAAGGGGGACAGGGCGATCTCGAGCAGTACTTC.

The V call is TRBV4-1, the J call TRBJ2-2; 7 positions match TRBD1. Germline V lookup: CDR1 MGHRA, CDR2 YSYEKL. V gave up 3 bases and J gave up 3 bases; unmatched junction bases: 1. The CDR3 contains 14 residues. CDR3 DNA: TGCGCCAGCAGCCATGGGACAGACACCGGGGAGCTGTTTTTT. Translated, it gives CASSHGTDTGELFF.

Many counts were recorded for this clonotype. One junction end does not reproduce the germline sequence, and a read error may be involved. The chain has TRBV12-3 or TRBV12-4 and TRBJ2-1, with D possibly TRBD1 on 5 matching bases. There are 14 residues in the CDR3. The CDR3 region has the DNA TGTGCCAGCAGCTTAGTAGGGGCCTACAATGAGCAGTTCTTC. Amino acid sequence: CASSLVGAYNEQFF.

This clonotype was observed a handful of times. The chain joins TRBV6-5 to TRBJ1-5, with unresolved D. V gave up 1 base and J gave up 4 bases, with 5 bases separating them. In germline, CDR1 is MNHEY, CDR2 SVGAGI. The CDR3 runs 13 residues. This CDR3 reads CASSYYENQPQHF. CDR3 DNA: TGTGCCAGCAGTTACTATGAGAATCAGCCCCAGCATTTT.

This clonotype was counted a few times. The gene calls are TRBV24-1 and TRBJ2-2, with a weak D call TRBD1 (5 bases). This CDR3 spans 13 amino acids. Per germline, CDR1 KGHDR and CDR2 SFDVKD. Trimming shortened V by 9 bases and J by 9 bases, and 16 bases separated the two germline ends. CDR3 DNA: TGTGCCACCTCATTAACAGGTAGTCGGGAGCTGTTTTTT. The encoded protein is CATSLTGSRELFF.

The V gene is TRBV6-2 or TRBV6-3, the J gene TRBJ2-7, with TRBD2 matching 7 bases. Germline values: CDR1 MNHEY, CDR2 SVGEGT. V lost 6 bases to trimming and J lost 3 bases; unmatched junction nucleotides: 14. The CDR3 consists of 16 residues. CDR3 loop: CASSRLPSGILYEQYF. CDR3 nucleotides: TGTGCCAGCAGCCGACTACCTAGCGGAATCCTCTACGAGCAGTACTTC.

This clonotype was seen a few times. The gene calls are TRBV7-9 and TRBJ2-7; TRBD1 aligns across 8 bases. From germline, CDR1 is SEHNR and CDR2 FQNEAQ (reference sequence). The ends lost 6 bases at V and 4 bases at J; junction bases unmatched: 8. The CDR3 runs 14 residues. The CDR3 DNA reads as TGTGCCAGCAGGCGGACAGGGAATTTATACGAGCAGTACTTC. Protein sequence: CASRRTGNLYEQYF.

This clonotype was seen a handful of times. The chain couples TRBV30 to TRBJ2-3, with D perhaps TRBD2 (6 bases). Germline values: CDR1 GTSNPN, CDR2 SVGIG (reference sequence). This CDR3 spans 13 amino acids. V dropped 1 base and J dropped 4 bases, with 9 bases sitting between them. The CDR3 DNA reads as TGTGCCTGGAGTGCGGGAGTGGCAGATACGCAGTATTTT. Amino acids: CAWSAGVADTQYF.

As concerns this clonotype: A junction boundary mismatches the germline segment, possibly from a read error. The chain has TRBV15 and TRBJ2-7; 9 bases fit TRBD1. The CDR3 contains 14 residues. Germline lookup yields CDR1 LNHNV and CDR2 YYDKDF (reference sequence). In DNA, the CDR3 is TGTGCCACCGGCAGAGGGGACAGGGTCCACGAGCAGTACTTC. This encodes CATGRGDRVHEQYF.

The V gene is TRBV9, the J gene TRBJ2-1; perhaps D is TRBD1 or TRBD2 (5 bases each). CDR3 length: 15 residues. Deletions cut 3 bases from V and 4 bases from J, with 14 bases between. Germline V gene data show CDR1 as SGDLS and CDR2 as YYNGEE. This CDR3 reads CASSAGPGRYNEQFF. In nucleotides, the CDR3 is TGTGCCAGCAGCGCGGGACCGGGACGGTACAATGAGCAGTTCTTC.

This sequence joins TRBV5-1 and TRBJ2-1; 7 bases are shared with TRBD2. Germline CDR1 SGHRS, CDR2 YFSETQ. The CDR3 loop spans 16 amino acids. V was pared by 4 bases and J by 3 bases, with 10 bases of the junction left unmatched. The CDR3 DNA reads as TGCGCCAGCAGCAGAAGATTGACTAGCAACTACAATGAGCAGTTCTTC. It specifies CASSRRLTSNYNEQFF.

V gene TRBV10-3 combines with J gene TRBJ1-3, with 8 bases identical to TRBD1. There are 16 residues in the CDR3. Germline V gene sequence: CDR1 ENHRY, CDR2 SYGVKD. The ends lost 2 bases at V and 3 bases at J; junction bases unmatched: 6. The CDR3, as DNA: TGTGCCATCAGTGAGCCCGGCAGGGGGCATGGAAACACCATATATTTT. Its protein product is CAISEPGRGHGNTIYF.

V and J are TRBV28 and TRBJ2-5; 8 nucleotides line up with TRBD1. This CDR3 spans 16 amino acids. The V gene end was trimmed by 2 bases and the J gene end by 5 bases; junction bases not matched to a gene: 10. The germline V gene encodes CDR1 MDHEN and CDR2 SYDVKM. The CDR3, as DNA: TGTGCCAGCAGTTTAGGGCAGGGGGCGACTGGGGAGACCCAGTACTTC. Protein: CASSLGQGATGETQYF.

This clonotype was seen a handful of times. The chain links TRBV5-6 to TRBJ2-1, with D hard to call. This CDR3 is 16 amino acids long. Trimming cost V 2 bases and J 12 bases, with 24 bases left between them. Germline CDR1 and CDR2: SGHDT and YYEEEE. CDR3 DNA: TGTGCCAGCAGCTTCTCTTCACGGACCAACCCAATTGGGCAGTTCTTC. This encodes CASSFSSRTNPIGQFF.

The rearrangement uses TRBV29-1 and TRBJ2-3; no clear D gene. The V gene lost 7 bases and the J gene lost 4 bases, with 18 bases spanning the gap. CDR3 length equals 14 residues. Germline assignment: CDR1 SQVTM and CDR2 ANQGSEA. CDR3 DNA sequence: TGCAGCGCCCTTCGTGGCGCCCGGGCAGATACGCAGTATTTT. Encoded protein: CSALRGARADTQYF.

This clonotype occurred many times. The chain links TRBV12-3 or TRBV12-4 to TRBJ1-5, with 7 bases that match TRBD1. The CDR3 loop spans 14 amino acids. With 5 bases clipped from V and 3 bases from J, the junction kept 4 bases outside the gene matches. The chain's CDR3 is CASSPGTDNQPQHF. Here the CDR3 DNA reads TGTGCCAGCAGTCCCGGGACAGACAATCAGCCCCAGCATTTT.

This chain uses TRBV7-9 with TRBJ2-5, with 10 positions matching TRBD2. The CDR3 is made up of 15 amino acids. Trimming took 4 bases from V and 5 from J; bases not matched to a gene: 7. CDR1 is SEHNR, CDR2 FQNEAQ, per germline (reference sequence). CDR3 amino acids: CASSSQAGGLETQYF. CDR3 DNA sequence: TGTGCCAGCAGCTCCCAAGCGGGAGGGTTGGAGACCCAGTACTTC.

The rearrangement links TRBV3-1 to TRBJ2-1, with TRBD2 matching 10 bases. The CDR3 is 17 residues long. Unmatched junction bases numbered 5, after V lost 1 base and J lost 2 bases. Germline lookup yields CDR1 LGHDT and CDR2 YNNKEL (reference sequence). The CDR3 is CASSQAGLALTYNEQFF. CDR3 nucleotide sequence: TGTGCCAGCAGCCAAGCGGGACTAGCGCTCACCTACAATGAGCAGTTCTTC.